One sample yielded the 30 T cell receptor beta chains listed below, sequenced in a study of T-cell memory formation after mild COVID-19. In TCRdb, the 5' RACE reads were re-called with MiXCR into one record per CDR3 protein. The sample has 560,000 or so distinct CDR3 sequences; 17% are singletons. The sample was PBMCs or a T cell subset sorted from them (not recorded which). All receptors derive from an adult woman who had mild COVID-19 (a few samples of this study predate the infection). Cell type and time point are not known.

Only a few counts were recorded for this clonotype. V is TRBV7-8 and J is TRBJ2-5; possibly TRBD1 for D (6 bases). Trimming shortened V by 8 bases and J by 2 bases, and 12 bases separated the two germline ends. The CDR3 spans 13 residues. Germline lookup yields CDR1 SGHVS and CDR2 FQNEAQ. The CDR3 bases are TGTGCCAGCCAGGGGTGGAGGCAAGAGACCCAGTACTTC. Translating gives CASQGWRQETQYF.

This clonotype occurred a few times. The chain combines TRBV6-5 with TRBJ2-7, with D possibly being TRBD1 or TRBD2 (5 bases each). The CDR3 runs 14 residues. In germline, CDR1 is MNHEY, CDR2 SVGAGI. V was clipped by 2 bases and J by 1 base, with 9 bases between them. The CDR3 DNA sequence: TGTGCCAGCAGTTACCACAGGACTTCCTACGAGCAGTACTTC. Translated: CASSYHRTSYEQYF.

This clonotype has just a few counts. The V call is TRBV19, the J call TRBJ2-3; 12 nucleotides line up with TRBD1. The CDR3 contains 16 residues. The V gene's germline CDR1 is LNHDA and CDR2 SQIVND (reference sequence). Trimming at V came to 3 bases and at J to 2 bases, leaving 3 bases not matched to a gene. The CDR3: CASSMGTGGPTDTQYF. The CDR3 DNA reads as TGTGCCAGTAGTATGGGGACAGGGGGCCCCACAGATACGCAGTATTTT.

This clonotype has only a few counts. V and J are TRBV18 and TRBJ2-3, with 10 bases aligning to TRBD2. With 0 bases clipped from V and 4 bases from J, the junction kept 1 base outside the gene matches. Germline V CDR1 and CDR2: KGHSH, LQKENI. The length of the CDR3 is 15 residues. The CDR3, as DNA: TGTGCCAGCTCACCACCGAGCGGGAGGGCAGATACGCAGTATTTT. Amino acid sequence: CASSPPSGRADTQYF.

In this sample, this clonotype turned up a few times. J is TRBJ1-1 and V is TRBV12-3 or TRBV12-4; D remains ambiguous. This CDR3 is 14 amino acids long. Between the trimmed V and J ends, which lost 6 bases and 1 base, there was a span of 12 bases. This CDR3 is CASSPRYQNTEAFF. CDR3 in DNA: TGTGCCAGCAGCCCCAGGTATCAGAACACTGAAGCTTTCTTT.

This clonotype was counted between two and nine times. CDR3 bases: TGCAGTGCTAGAGATGTCTTGCGGGGCTCAGATACGCAGTATTTT. It codes for CSARDVLRGSDTQYF. The chain couples TRBV20-1 to TRBJ2-3; D might be TRBD2 (6 bases). The ends were cut back, 0 bases at V and 4 bases at J, with 14 bases in the middle. Germline V gives CDR1 DFQATT, CDR2 SNEGSKA (reference sequence). CDR3 length: 15 residues.

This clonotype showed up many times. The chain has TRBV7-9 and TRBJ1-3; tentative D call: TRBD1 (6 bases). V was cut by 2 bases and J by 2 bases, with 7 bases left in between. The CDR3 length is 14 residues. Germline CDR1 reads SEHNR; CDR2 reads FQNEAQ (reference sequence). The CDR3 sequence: CASSLSGAGNTIYF. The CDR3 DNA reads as TGTGCCAGCAGCTTATCAGGGGCTGGAAACACCATATATTTT. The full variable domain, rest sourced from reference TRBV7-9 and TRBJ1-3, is DTGVSQNPRHKITKRGQNVTFRCDPISEHNRLYWYRQTLGQGPEFLTYFQNEAQLEKSRLLSDRFSAERPKGSFSTLEIQRTEQGDSAMYLCASSLSGAGNTIYFGEGSWLTVV.

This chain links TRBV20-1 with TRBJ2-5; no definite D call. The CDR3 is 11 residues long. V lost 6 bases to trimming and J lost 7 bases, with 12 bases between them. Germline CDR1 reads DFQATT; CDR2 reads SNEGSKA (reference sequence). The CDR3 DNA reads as TGCAGTGCCCTCGCTCGGTTGACCCAGTACTTC. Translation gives CSALARLTQYF.

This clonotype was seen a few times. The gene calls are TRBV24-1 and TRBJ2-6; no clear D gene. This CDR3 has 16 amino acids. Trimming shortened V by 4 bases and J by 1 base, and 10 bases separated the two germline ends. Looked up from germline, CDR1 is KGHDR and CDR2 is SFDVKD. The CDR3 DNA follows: TGTGCCACCAGTGACCCTCAGTCTTCTGGGGCCAACGTCCTGACTTTC. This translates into CATSDPQSSGANVLTF.

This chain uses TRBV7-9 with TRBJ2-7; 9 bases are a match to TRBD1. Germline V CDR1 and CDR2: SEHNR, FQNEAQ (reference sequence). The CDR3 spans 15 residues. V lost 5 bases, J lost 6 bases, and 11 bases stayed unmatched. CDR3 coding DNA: TGTGCCAGCAGCACGACAGGGGGTAGAGGAGGCGAGCAGTACTTC. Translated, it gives CASSTTGGRGGEQYF.

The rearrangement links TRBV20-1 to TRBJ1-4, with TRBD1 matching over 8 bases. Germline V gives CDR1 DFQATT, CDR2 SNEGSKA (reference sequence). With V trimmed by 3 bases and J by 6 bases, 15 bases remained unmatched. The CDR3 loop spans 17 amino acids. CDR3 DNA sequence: TGCAGTGCTAGCCTCCTCGAGAACAGGGGGTCGGATGAAAAACTGTTTTTT. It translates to CSASLLENRGSDEKLFF.

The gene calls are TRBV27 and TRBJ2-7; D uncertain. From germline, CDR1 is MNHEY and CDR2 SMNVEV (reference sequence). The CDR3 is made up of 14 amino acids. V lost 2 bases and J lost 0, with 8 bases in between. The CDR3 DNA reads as TGTGCCAGCAGTTTAGCACTGAACTCCTACGAGCAGTACTTC. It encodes CASSLALNSYEQYF.

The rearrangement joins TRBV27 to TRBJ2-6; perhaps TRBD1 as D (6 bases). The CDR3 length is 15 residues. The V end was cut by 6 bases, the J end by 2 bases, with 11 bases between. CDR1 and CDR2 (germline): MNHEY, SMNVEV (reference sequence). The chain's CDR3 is CASSTGLPGANVLTF. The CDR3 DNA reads TGTGCCAGCAGCACAGGGCTACCTGGGGCCAACGTCCTGACTTTC.

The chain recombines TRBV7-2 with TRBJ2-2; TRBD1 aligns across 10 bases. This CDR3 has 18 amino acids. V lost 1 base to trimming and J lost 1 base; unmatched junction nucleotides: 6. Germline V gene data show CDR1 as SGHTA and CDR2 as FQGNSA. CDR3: CASSLVGQGGRNTGELFF. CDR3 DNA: TGTGCCAGCAGCTTAGTTGGACAGGGGGGCCGGAACACCGGGGAGCTGTTTTTT. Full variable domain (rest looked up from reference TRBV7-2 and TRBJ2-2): GAGVSQSPSNKVTEKGKDVELRCDPISGHTALYWYRQSLGQGLEFLIYFQGNSAPDKSGLPSDRFSAERTGGSVSTLTIQRTQQEDSAVYLCASSLVGQGGRNTGELFFGEGSRLTVL.

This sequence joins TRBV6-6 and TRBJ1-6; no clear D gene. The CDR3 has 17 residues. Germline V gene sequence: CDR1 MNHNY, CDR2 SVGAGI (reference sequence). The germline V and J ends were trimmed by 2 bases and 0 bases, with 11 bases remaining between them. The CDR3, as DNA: TGTGCCAGCAGTTACGGAGAGGCCAGCTCCTATAATTCACCCCTCCACTTT. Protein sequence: CASSYGEASSYNSPLHF.

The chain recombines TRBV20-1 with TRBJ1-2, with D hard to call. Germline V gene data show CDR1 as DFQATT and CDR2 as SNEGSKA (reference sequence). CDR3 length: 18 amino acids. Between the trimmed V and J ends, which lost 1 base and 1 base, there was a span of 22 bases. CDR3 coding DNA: TGCAGTGCTAGAGTGAAGTTCGGGTGGCACACTCTTAACTATGGCTACACCTTC. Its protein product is CSARVKFGWHTLNYGYTF.

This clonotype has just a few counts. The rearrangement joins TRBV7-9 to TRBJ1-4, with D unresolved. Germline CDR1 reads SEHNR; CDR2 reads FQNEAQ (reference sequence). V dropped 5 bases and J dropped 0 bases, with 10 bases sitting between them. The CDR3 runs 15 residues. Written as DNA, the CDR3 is TGTGCCAGCAGCCAAATCCCCTCAACTAATGAAAAACTGTTTTTT. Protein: CASSQIPSTNEKLFF.

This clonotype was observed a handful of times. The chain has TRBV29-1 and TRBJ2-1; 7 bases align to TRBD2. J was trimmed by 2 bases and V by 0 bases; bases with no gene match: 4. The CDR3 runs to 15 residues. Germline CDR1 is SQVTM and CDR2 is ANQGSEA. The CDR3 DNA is TGCAGCGTTGAAGATGGGGGGGAAGCCTACAATGAGCAGTTCTTC. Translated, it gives CSVEDGGEAYNEQFF.

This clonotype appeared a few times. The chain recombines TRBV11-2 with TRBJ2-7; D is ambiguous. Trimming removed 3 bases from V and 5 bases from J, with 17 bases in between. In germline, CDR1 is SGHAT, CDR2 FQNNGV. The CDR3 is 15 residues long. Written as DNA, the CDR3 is TGTGCCAGCAGCTTCCTAGTCCCAGCAACCAACGAGCAGTACTTC. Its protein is CASSFLVPATNEQYF.

The CDR3 nucleotides are TGTGCCAGCAGCCAAGAAGGAGGTTGGGAGACCCAGTACTTC. Amino acid sequence: CASSQEGGWETQYF. The chain carries TRBV4-2 and TRBJ2-5; tentatively, D is TRBD2 (5 bases). Germline V CDR1 and CDR2: LGHNA, YNFKEQ. The CDR3 contains 14 residues. Deletions cut 0 bases from V and 5 bases from J, with 10 bases between.

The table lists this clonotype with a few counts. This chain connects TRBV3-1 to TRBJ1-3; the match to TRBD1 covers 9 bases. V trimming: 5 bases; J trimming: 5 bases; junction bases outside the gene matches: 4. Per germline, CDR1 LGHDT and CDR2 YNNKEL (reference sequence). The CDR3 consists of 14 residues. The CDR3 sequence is CASSSGQGRNTIYF. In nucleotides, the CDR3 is TGTGCCAGCAGCTCCGGACAGGGGAGAAACACCATATATTTT.

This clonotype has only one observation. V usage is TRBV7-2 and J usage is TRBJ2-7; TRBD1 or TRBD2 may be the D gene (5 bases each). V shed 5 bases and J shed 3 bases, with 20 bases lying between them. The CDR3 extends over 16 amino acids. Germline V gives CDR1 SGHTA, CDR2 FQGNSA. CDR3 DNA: TGTGCCAGCAGCGTTAGGGGAGAAACTGGGTTCTACGAGCAGTACTTC. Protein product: CASSVRGETGFYEQYF. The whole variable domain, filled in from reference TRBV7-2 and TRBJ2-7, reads GAGVSQSPSNKVTEKGKDVELRCDPISGHTALYWYRQSLGQGLEFLIYFQGNSAPDKSGLPSDRFSAERTGGSVSTLTIQRTQQEDSAVYLCASSVRGETGFYEQYFGPGTRLTVT.

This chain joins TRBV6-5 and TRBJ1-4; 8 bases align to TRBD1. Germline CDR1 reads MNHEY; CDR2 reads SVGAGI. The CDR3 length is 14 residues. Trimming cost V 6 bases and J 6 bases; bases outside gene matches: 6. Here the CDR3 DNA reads TGTGCCAGCAGCCCCGGGACAGGCTATGAAAAACTGTTTTTT. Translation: CASSPGTGYEKLFF.

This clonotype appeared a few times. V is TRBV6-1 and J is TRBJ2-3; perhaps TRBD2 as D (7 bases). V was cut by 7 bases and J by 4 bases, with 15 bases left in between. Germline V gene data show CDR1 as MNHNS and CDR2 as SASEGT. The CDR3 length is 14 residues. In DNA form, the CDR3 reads TGTGCCAGCATGGCCGGGGGGCTTGCAGATACGCAGTATTTT. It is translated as CASMAGGLADTQYF.

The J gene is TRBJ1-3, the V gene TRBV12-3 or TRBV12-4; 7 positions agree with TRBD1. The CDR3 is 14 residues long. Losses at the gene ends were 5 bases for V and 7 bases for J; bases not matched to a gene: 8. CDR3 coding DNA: TGTGCCAGCAGTCGACAGGGCCTCGGCAACACCATATATTTT. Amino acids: CASSRQGLGNTIYF.

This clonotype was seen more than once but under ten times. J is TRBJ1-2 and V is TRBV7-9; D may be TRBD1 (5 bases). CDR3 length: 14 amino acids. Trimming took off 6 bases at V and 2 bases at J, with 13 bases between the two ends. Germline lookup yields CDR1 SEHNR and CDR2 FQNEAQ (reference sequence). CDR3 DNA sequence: TGTGCCAGCAGGGGGGTTAGTCCGAACTATGGCTACACCTTC. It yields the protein CASRGVSPNYGYTF.

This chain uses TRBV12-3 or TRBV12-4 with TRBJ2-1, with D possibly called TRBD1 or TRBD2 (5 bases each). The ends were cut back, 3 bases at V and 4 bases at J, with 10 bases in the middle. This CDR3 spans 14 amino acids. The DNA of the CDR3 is TGTGCCAGCAGTTTCGAGGGGCTTTACAATGAGCAGTTCTTC. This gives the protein CASSFEGLYNEQFF.

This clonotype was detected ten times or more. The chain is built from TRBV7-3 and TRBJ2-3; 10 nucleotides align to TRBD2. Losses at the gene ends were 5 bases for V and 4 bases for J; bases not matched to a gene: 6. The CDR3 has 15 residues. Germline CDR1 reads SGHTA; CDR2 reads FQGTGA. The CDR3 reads CASSLAGVNADTQYF. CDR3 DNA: TGTGCCAGCAGCCTAGCGGGGGTAAATGCAGATACGCAGTATTTT.

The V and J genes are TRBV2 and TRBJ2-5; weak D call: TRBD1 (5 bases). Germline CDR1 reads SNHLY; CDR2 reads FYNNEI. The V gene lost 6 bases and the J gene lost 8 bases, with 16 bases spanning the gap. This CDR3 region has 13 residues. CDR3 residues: CASRPPTVTTQYF. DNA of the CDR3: TGTGCCAGCAGGCCTCCGACAGTGACCACCCAGTACTTC.

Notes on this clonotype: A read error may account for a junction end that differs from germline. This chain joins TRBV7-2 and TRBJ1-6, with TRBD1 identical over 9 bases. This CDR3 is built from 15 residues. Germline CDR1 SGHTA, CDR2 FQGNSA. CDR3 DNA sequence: TGTGCCAGCAGCTCCGGGACAGGGATGAATTCACCCATCCACTTT. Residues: CASSSGTGMNSPIHF.